The 20 T cell receptor beta chains listed next were all sequenced from one sample in a study of regulatory T cells in long-lasting Graves disease. Time point specified: newly diagnosed GD, antithyroid drugs for less than 3 months. The TCR library was made from RNA that had been extracted from PBMCs in TRIzol. In building TCR beta libraries, iRepertoire HTBI primers were used together with Arm-PCR of CDR3 regions. TCRdb reprocessed the multiplex PCR reads with MiXCR, giving one entry per CDR3 protein. The table has about 300,000 distinct CDR3 sequences, roughly 18% seen once. Source: peripheral blood mononuclear cells (PBMCs), taken at new diagnosis, from a patient treated with antithyroid drugs. The receptors come from a female donor with Graves disease.

This clonotype was picked up many times. V usage is TRBV30 and J usage is TRBJ2-1, with D hard to call. The germline V and J ends were trimmed by 1 base and 7 bases, with 5 bases remaining between them. Germline V gene sequence: CDR1 GTSNPN, CDR2 SVGIG (reference sequence). The CDR3 consists of 11 residues. The CDR3 bases are TGTGCCTGGAGTGATTGGAATGAGCAGTTCTTC. Translation: CAWSDWNEQFF.

The chain joins TRBV5-1 to TRBJ2-7; TRBD1 or TRBD2 may be the D gene (5 bases each). Per germline, CDR1 SGHRS and CDR2 YFSETQ. This CDR3 has 14 amino acids. V was cut by 0 bases and J by 6 bases, with 13 bases left in between. This CDR3 is CASSLGGIDSEQYF. DNA for the CDR3: TGCGCCAGCAGCTTGGGGGGGATCGACTCCGAGCAGTACTTC. The whole variable domain, filled in from reference TRBV5-1 and TRBJ2-7, reads KAGVTQTPRYLIKTRGQQVTLSCSPISGHRSVSWYQQTPGQGLQFLFEYFSETQRNKGNFPGRFSGRQFSNSRSEMNVSTLELGDSALYLCASSLGGIDSEQYFGPGTRLTVT.

This clonotype occurred many times. V is TRBV20-1 and J is TRBJ2-1, with TRBD2 as a possible D gene (6 bases). The germline gives CDR1 DFQATT, CDR2 SNEGSKA (reference sequence). This CDR3 has 15 residues. V was cut by 2 bases and J by 2 bases, with 13 bases left in between. CDR3 loop: CSARNAAGTYNEQFF. The DNA for the CDR3 is TGCAGTGCTAGAAATGCGGCGGGAACCTACAATGAGCAGTTCTTC.

In this sample, this clonotype turned up many times. The V gene is TRBV18, the J gene TRBJ2-1; 10 bases align to TRBD1. The CDR3 runs 15 residues. J gave up 2 bases and V 5 bases, and 3 bases lay outside the gene matches. Germline-derived CDR1 and CDR2 are KGHSH and LQKENI. The CDR3 protein is CASSEDRGAYNEQFF. In DNA, the CDR3 is TGTGCCAGCTCAGAGGACAGGGGGGCCTACAATGAGCAGTTCTTC.

On this clonotype itself: One base away lies a much larger clone, so this may be a sequencing read error. DNA of the CDR3: TGTGCCAGCGGTTTTTCGGGTATCCAAGAGACCCAGCACTTC. This translates into CASGFSGIQETQHF. The chain is built from TRBV2 and TRBJ2-5; the D is unclear. Germline V gene lookup returns CDR1 SNHLY and CDR2 FYNNEI. This CDR3 has 14 residues.

This clonotype was found a few times. The V and J genes are TRBV6-2 or TRBV6-3 and TRBJ1-3, with D uncertain. CDR3 length: 15 amino acids. Germline assignment: CDR1 MNHEY and CDR2 SVGEGT. Trimming took 4 bases from V and 0 from J, leaving 10 bases between them. In nucleotides, the CDR3 is TGTGCCAGCAGTTCACAAACCTCCTCTGGAAACACCATATATTTT. Its translation: CASSSQTSSGNTIYF.

This clonotype has at least ten counts. The chain couples TRBV28 to TRBJ1-1; D unresolved. The CDR3 spans 15 residues. Germline V gene sequence: CDR1 MDHEN, CDR2 SYDVKM. Trimming pared 8 bases from V and 1 base from J, leaving 17 bases between. CDR3 bases: TGTGCCAGCCTCCCGGCCTGGGAGACGAACACTGAAGCTTTCTTT. As protein: CASLPAWETNTEAFF.

The sample holds many counts of this clonotype. This CDR3 reads CAITLDYTPNTDTQYF. The CDR3 DNA follows: TGTGCCATCACCCTCGACTATACCCCAAACACAGATACGCAGTATTTT. The chain has TRBV10-3 and TRBJ2-3; maybe TRBD2 (5 bases). The CDR3 is 16 residues long. V was cut by 7 bases and J by 2 bases, with 19 bases left in between. The germline V gene has CDR1 ENHRY and CDR2 SYGVKD.

The chain recombines TRBV27 with TRBJ1-1; D gene unclear. The V end lost 6 bases, the J end lost 8 bases, and 16 bases lay between the germline ends. The CDR3 consists of 13 residues. Germline V gives CDR1 MNHEY, CDR2 SMNVEV (reference sequence). CDR3 protein: CASSLPGDEEAFF. CDR3 sequence (DNA): TGTGCCAGCAGCCTACCGGGAGACGAAGAAGCTTTCTTT.

This sequence joins TRBV28 and TRBJ2-7, with D perhaps matching TRBD2 (5 bases). The V and J ends lost 2 bases and 1 base respectively, with 12 bases between them. CDR1 and CDR2 (germline): MDHEN, SYDVKM. The CDR3 runs 15 residues. The CDR3 reads CASSLGGSSSYEQYF. CDR3 coding DNA: TGTGCCAGCAGTTTAGGAGGCAGCAGTTCCTACGAGCAGTACTTC.

In its sample, this clonotype was seen a few times. The rearrangement links TRBV11-2 to TRBJ2-1; TRBD2 matches at 12 bases. The CDR3 is 20 residues long. V gave up 7 bases and J gave up 1 base; unmatched junction bases: 17. In germline, CDR1 is SGHAT, CDR2 FQNNGV. The DNA for the CDR3 is TGTGCCAGCACCCCCTCCTCATGGACTAGCGGGATTTATTCCTACAATGAGCAGTTCTTC. It codes for CASTPSSWTSGIYSYNEQFF. The full variable domain, with the rest looked up from reference TRBV11-2 and TRBJ2-1, is EAGVAQSPRYKIIEKRQSVAFWCNPISGHATLYWYQQILGQGPKLLIQFQNNGVVDDSQLPKDRFSAERLKGVDSTLKIQPAKLEDSAVYLCASTPSSWTSGIYSYNEQFFGPGTRLTVL.

The V and J genes are TRBV18 and TRBJ2-2, with D unresolved. V was cut by 1 base and J by 8 bases, with 5 bases left in between. The CDR3 is 12 residues long. Germline values: CDR1 KGHSH, CDR2 LQKENI. In nucleotides, the CDR3 is TGTGCCAGCTCACCACTGCGGGGGGAGCTGTTTTTT. It specifies CASSPLRGELFF.

This clonotype was picked up many times. The chain links TRBV20-1 to TRBJ2-5; 13 nucleotides match TRBD2. The germline V gene encodes CDR1 DFQATT and CDR2 SNEGSKA (reference sequence). The CDR3 has 15 residues. Germline trimming cut 0 bases from V and 3 bases from J; bases unmatched to any gene: 1. CDR3 residues: CSARELAGGEETQYF. The CDR3 region has the DNA TGCAGTGCTAGAGAACTAGCGGGGGGGGAAGAGACCCAGTACTTC.

This clonotype was counted many times. The chain carries TRBV27 and TRBJ2-1, with 13 bases identical to TRBD2. The V segment lost 4 bases and the J segment 0 bases; nucleotides outside the gene matches: 6. Looked up from germline, CDR1 is MNHEY and CDR2 is SMNVEV (reference sequence). The CDR3 loop spans 18 amino acids. The CDR3 reads CASSSGTSGVSSYNEQFF. The CDR3 DNA reads as TGTGCCAGCAGTTCCGGGACTAGCGGGGTTAGCTCCTACAATGAGCAGTTCTTC.

The sample holds a few counts of this clonotype. V and J are TRBV10-3 and TRBJ1-1; 10 bases are a match to TRBD1. CDR1 and CDR2 from the germline V gene are ENHRY and SYGVKD. V gave up 8 bases and J gave up 1 base; unmatched junction bases: 4. The CDR3 runs to 14 residues. CDR3 coding DNA: TGTGCCATCCGGGACAGGGGTGAGAACACTGAAGCTTTCTTT. It codes for CAIRDRGENTEAFF.

This clonotype has at least ten counts. This chain connects TRBV6-1 to TRBJ2-2; a possible D gene is TRBD2 (6 bases). Germline V CDR1 and CDR2: MNHNS, SASEGT. Trimming stripped 6 bases from V and 2 bases from J, with 19 bases between. This CDR3 contains 17 residues. The CDR3 sequence: CASRLNTGTFNTGELFF. DNA for the CDR3: TGTGCCAGCAGGCTCAATACCGGGACTTTCAACACCGGGGAGCTGTTTTTT.

This clonotype is a singleton in its sample. The chain joins TRBV5-1 to TRBJ2-4; 7 bases are shared with TRBD2. The J call is in doubt because the DNA end fits TRBJ2-7 better. This CDR3 contains 14 residues. The germline gives CDR1 SGHRS, CDR2 YFSETQ. The CDR3 loop is CASSVASGPYEQYF. CDR3 nucleotides: TGCGCCAGCAGTGTCGCTAGCGGACCCTACGAGCAGTACTTC.

J is TRBJ2-7 and V is TRBV12-3 or TRBV12-4, with D possibly TRBD1 on 6 matching bases. The CDR3 sequence is 17 residues long. Trimming pared 5 bases from V and 4 bases from J, leaving 24 bases between. CDR3 protein: CASSPPGHQVGEYEQYF. In nucleotides, the CDR3 is TGTGCCAGCAGTCCCCCGGGACACCAGGTTGGAGAATACGAGCAGTACTTC.

The rearrangement uses TRBV6-9 and TRBJ2-7; D is unresolved. Per germline, CDR1 MNHGY and CDR2 SVAAGI. The CDR3 covers 14 residues. V was trimmed by 4 bases and J by 0 bases, leaving 10 bases between them. CDR3 residues: CASSSSWGSYEQYF. CDR3 coding DNA: TGTGCCAGCAGTTCCTCGTGGGGCTCCTACGAGCAGTACTTC.

This clonotype was detected many times. The chain couples TRBV5-1 to TRBJ2-7; 7 nucleotides align to TRBD2. V shed 0 bases, J shed 2 bases, and the junction held 5 bases outside the gene matches. Germline CDR1 is SGHRS and CDR2 is YFSETQ. The CDR3 is 15 amino acids. The CDR3 nucleotides read TGCGCCAGCAGCTTGGACGGCCGGGGGGCCTACGAGCAGTACTTC. The encoded protein is CASSLDGRGAYEQYF.